The 3 T cell receptor beta chains below were found in one sample sequenced in a study of blood T cell repertoires in COVID-19. Measured with immunoSEQ multiplex PCR; TCRdb has only the in-frame clones, and not every one. The sample carries 190,000 or so clones, around nine tenths recorded once. The specimen was peripheral blood. The receptors were sampled from a woman under 30 who had recovered from COVID-19.

J is TRBJ2-1 and V is TRBV3-1 (or the pseudogene TRBV3-2); 9 nucleotides align to TRBD2. The V and J ends lost 2 bases and 0 bases, in that order; junction bases with no gene match: 17. The V gene's germline CDR1 is LGHDT and CDR2 YNNKEL (reference sequence). The CDR3 runs 21 residues. The CDR3 region is CASSQKGRAGGPGSSYNEQFF. CDR3 DNA: TGTGCCAGCAGCCAAAAGGGGCGAGCGGGAGGTCCCGGGAGCTCCTACAATGAGCAGTTCTTC.

The CDR3 loop reads CASSLRGGRVDEQYF. The CDR3 DNA reads as TGTGCCAGCAGCTTACGGGGGGGCAGGGTCGACGAGCAGTACTTC. The chain carries TRBV11-2 and TRBJ2-7; 8 nucleotides match TRBD2. Unmatched junction bases numbered 8, after V lost 2 bases and J lost 5 bases. The CDR3 is 15 residues long. Germline assignment: CDR1 SGHAT and CDR2 FQNNGV.

A remark on this clone: The sample contains more than one DNA sequence encoding this CDR3. The V gene is TRBV29-1, the J gene TRBJ1-2; TRBD1 matches 10 bases. CDR1 SQVTM and CDR2 ANQGSEA come from the germline V gene. The V and J ends lost 5 bases and 5 bases, in that order; junction bases with no gene match: 2. There are 12 residues in the CDR3. CDR3 nucleotides: TGCAGCGTTACGGGACAGGGGTATGGCTACACCTTC. Encoded protein: CSVTGQGYGYTF.